This TCR beta chain was sequenced during a study of T cell responses to AZD1222 COVID-19 vaccine. Assay: immunoSEQ multiplex PCR; the TCRdb copy retains only in-frame clones and omits some. This table has some 150,000 clones, 80% to 95% appearing once. Study findings and constraints: Regions 160-218 and 743-854 dominated among vaccine-associated CD4 TCRs spanning spike.

With respect to this clone: Its antigen is as yet unknown.

This TCR came from an adult in good health. The starting material was peripheral blood, obtained on day 0 of MenACWY control vaccination.

In DNA form, the CDR3 reads TGTGCCAGTCTGGTGACAGGGTACACTGAAGCTTTCTTT. Encoded protein: CASLVTGYTEAFF. The rearrangement links TRBV19 to TRBJ1-1; 7 bases match TRBD1. V gave up 8 bases and J gave up 3 bases; unmatched junction bases: 6. Germline loops: CDR1 LNHDA, CDR2 SQIVND (reference sequence). This CDR3 spans 13 amino acids.